This is a list of T cell receptor beta chains from one sample in a study of blood T cell repertoires in COVID-19. Libraries were prepared by immunoSEQ multiplex PCR; TCRdb keeps only in-frame clonotypes and omits some of them. This table holds approximately 200,000 clones, around 85% found once. Sample: PBMCs or T cells enriched from blood (not recorded which). These receptors were collected from a woman in her thirties or forties with acute COVID-19. The CDR3 runs from the conserved cysteine through the conserved F or W. D genes are given only for firm matches. The listing skips clone size in some rows; elsewhere it reads once, few, many or a size class.

j_call clone_size d_call v_call cdr3_nt cdr3_aa
TRBJ2-3 NA NA TRBV4-1 TGCGCCAGCAGCCAAGATCGGTCCACAGATACGCAGTATTTT CASSQDRSTDTQYF
TRBJ2-1 NA TRBD2 TRBV7-3 TGTGCCAGCAGCTTAAGACTAGCGGTGGCCTACAATGAGCAGTTCTTC CASSLRLAVAYNEQFF
TRBJ1-6 NA NA TRBV30 TGTGCCTGGAGATTTGGACATTTAAATTCACCCCTCCACTTT CAWRFGHLNSPLHF
TRBJ2-5 NA NA TRBV7-8 TGTGCCAGCAGCTCCCCCAAGCGCAGGGAAGAGACCCAGTACTTC CASSSPKRREETQYF
TRBJ1-6 NA TRBD1 TRBV3-1/TRBV3-2 TGTGCCTCGGGGAGGGACAGGGGGCGGCGGTCCTATAATTCACCCCTCCACTTT CASGRDRGRRSYNSPLHF
TRBJ2-5 NA NA TRBV6-1 TGTGCCAGCAGTGATATCCGGTGGGCCCCCGGGTACTTC CASSDIRWAPGYF
TRBJ1-5 once NA TRBV10-3 TGTGCCATCAGTGATGGACAGTATAGCAATCAGCCCCAGCATTTT CAISDGQYSNQPQHF
TRBJ1-6 NA TRBD1 TRBV3-1/TRBV3-2 TGTGCCAGCAGCCTAGGACAGGGATCATCACCCCTCCACTTT CASSLGQGSSPLHF
TRBJ1-1 NA TRBD1 TRBV20-1 TGCAGTGCTAGTGGGACAGGGGATCAAGCTTTCTTT CSASGTGDQAFF
TRBJ2-1 NA NA TRBV7-3 TGTGCCAGCAGCTTAGAAGGGGCCATTTACAATGAGCAGTTCTTC CASSLEGAIYNEQFF
TRBJ2-7 NA TRBD2 TRBV5-5 TGTGCCAGCACCGGGACTAGCGTTTCCTACGAGCAGTACTTC CASTGTSVSYEQYF
TRBJ1-3 NA TRBD1 TRBV27 TGTGCCAGCAGACCACAGGGGCGCGAAAACACCATATATTTT CASRPQGRENTIYF
TRBJ1-4 NA TRBD1 TRBV27 TGTGCCAGCAGCCGGACAGGGGTGGCTGAAAAACTGTTTTTT CASSRTGVAEKLFF
TRBJ1-1 NA NA TRBV5-1 TGCGCCAGCAGCCTCCACCCCTCCGACAGGCCCTTCACTGAAGCTTTCTTT CASSLHPSDRPFTEAFF
TRBJ2-7 NA TRBD2 TRBV6-4 TGTGCCAGCAGTGAGAAAGCGGGGAGCTCCTACGAGCAGTACTTC CASSEKAGSSYEQYF
TRBJ1-4 NA TRBD1 TRBV7-2 TGTGCCAGCAGCCCAGCCGGGACAGCGCCTGAAAAACTGTTTTTT CASSPAGTAPEKLFF
TRBJ1-2 NA NA TRBV6-5 TGTGCCAGCAGCCCGGGAGGTTATGGCTACACCTTC CASSPGGYGYTF
TRBJ1-5 NA NA TRBV7-9 TGTGCCAGCAGCTTAACAGCGGATAGCAATCAGCCCCAGCATTTT CASSLTADSNQPQHF
TRBJ1-6 NA NA TRBV30 TGTGCCTGGACCGCCCCGGACATGAGCTCCTATAATTCACCCCTCCACTTT CAWTAPDMSSYNSPLHF
TRBJ1-1 NA NA TRBV6-1 TGTGCCAGCAGTGATAATCGGGGTTACGGGTTTGGAGCTTTCTTT CASSDNRGYGFGAFF
TRBJ2-3 few TRBD1 TRBV19 TGTGCCAGTCGGGACAGGGGGCGATCAGATACGCAGTATTTT CASRDRGRSDTQYF
TRBJ1-2 NA TRBD1 TRBV7-9 TGTGCCAGCAGCTCCGGGACAGGGAAGAACTATGGCTACACCTTC CASSSGTGKNYGYTF
TRBJ1-5 once NA TRBV9 TGTGCCAGCAGCGTAGGTCCTGGGACAAATCAGCCCCAGCATTTT CASSVGPGTNQPQHF
TRBJ2-7 NA NA TRBV27 TGTGCCAGCGCCCTCGAGTTTTCGGCCTACGAGCAGTACTTC CASALEFSAYEQYF
TRBJ2-1 NA TRBD2 TRBV12-3/TRBV12-4 TGTGCCAGCTCTCCCGGCGGGGGTGAGCAGTTCTTC CASSPGGGEQFF
TRBJ1-2 NA TRBD1 TRBV10-3 TGTGCCATCAGTGATCTCGCTGGGACAGCTTCATTCTATGGCTACACCTTC CAISDLAGTASFYGYTF
TRBJ1-6 few NA TRBV28 TGTGCCAGCAGCCTTCCCCGGGGGGGGCGACGATATAATTCACCCCTCCACTTT CASSLPRGGRRYNSPLHF
TRBJ1-1 NA NA TRBV19 TGTGCCAGTAGTGAACTAACAGGGAACACTGAAGCTTTCTTT CASSELTGNTEAFF
TRBJ2-7 NA NA TRBV2 TGTGCCAGCACGCCTAGGGGCGGCGCCCAGGCCGAGCAGTACTTC CASTPRGGAQAEQYF
TRBJ1-4 NA TRBD1 TRBV11-2 TGTGCCAGCAGCTTGGGACAGCGAGAAAAACTGTTTTTT CASSLGQREKLFF
TRBJ2-3 NA TRBD2 TRBV11-3 TGTGCCAGCAGCCCCGGGGGGACAGATACGCAGTATTTT CASSPGGTDTQYF
TRBJ1-4 NA TRBD1 TRBV30 TGTGCCTGGAATTACAGGGGTTCGGGAAATGAAAAACTGTTTTTT CAWNYRGSGNEKLFF
TRBJ1-1 NA TRBD1 TRBV7-3 TGTGCCAGCAGCGTTTCAGGGGGCGCGGGCACTGAAGCTTTCTTT CASSVSGGAGTEAFF
TRBJ1-4 NA TRBD1 TRBV28 TGTGCCAGCAGTTTAATAGGACAGGGGCGTGCAACTAATGAAAAACTGTTTTTT CASSLIGQGRATNEKLFF
TRBJ2-7 NA NA TRBV27 TGTGCCAGCAGGGACATGACGGAGACCTACGAGCAGTACTTC CASRDMTETYEQYF
TRBJ1-1 NA NA TRBV27 TGTGCCAGCAGTTTAGGTTGGGCCGGTAGCACTGAAGCTTTCTTT CASSLGWAGSTEAFF
TRBJ2-6 NA TRBD1 TRBV30 TGTGCCTGGAAGCGACAGGGTACTGGGGCCAACGTCCTGACTTTC CAWKRQGTGANVLTF
TRBJ2-7 NA TRBD2 TRBV6-1 TGTGCCAGCAGTGAACTCGGGCTAGCGGGACCCTACGAGCAGTACTTC CASSELGLAGPYEQYF
TRBJ1-2 NA NA TRBV27 TGTGCCAGCAGTCTAAAAGGGGGAAACTATGGCTACACCTTC CASSLKGGNYGYTF
TRBJ2-3 NA NA TRBV5-1 TGCGCCAGCAGCTCCGGACTTTCTAGCACAGATACGCAGTATTTT CASSSGLSSTDTQYF
TRBJ2-3 NA NA TRBV6-5 TGTGCCAGCAGTTTAGGACAGGCGGGGGATACGCAGTATTTT CASSLGQAGDTQYF
TRBJ2-3 NA NA TRBV27 TGTGCCAGCAGTTTAAGAGGTACAGATACGCAGTATTTT CASSLRGTDTQYF
TRBJ1-1 NA TRBD1 TRBV9 TGTGCCAGCAGTCCGAGACGGCAGGGGGCGAACACTGAAGCTTTCTTT CASSPRRQGANTEAFF
TRBJ2-3 NA NA TRBV7-3 TGTGCCAGCAGCCCAGGTTACACCACAGATACGCAGTATTTT CASSPGYTTDTQYF
TRBJ1-1 NA TRBD1 TRBV4-3 TGCGCCAGCAGCCAAAGGTACAGGGGGAGCACTGAAGCTTTCTTT CASSQRYRGSTEAFF
TRBJ1-1 NA TRBD1 TRBV30 TGTGCCTGGAGTGTAAGCAGGGGGCCTGAAGCTTTCTTT CAWSVSRGPEAFF
TRBJ2-1 NA NA TRBV7-9 TGTGCCAGCAGCTCATTTAGCGGACCGTCCTACAATGAGCAGTTCTTC CASSSFSGPSYNEQFF
TRBJ1-2 NA TRBD1 TRBV12-3/TRBV12-4 TGTGCCAGCAGTCCAGGGGGATATGGCTACACCTTC CASSPGGYGYTF
TRBJ2-7 NA TRBD1 TRBV18 TGTGCCAGCTCCCCTCTACCCCAGGGGGAGTTCTACGAGCAGTACTTC CASSPLPQGEFYEQYF
TRBJ2-2 NA TRBD2 TRBV15 TGTGCCACCAGCAGAGGCCCTAGCGGGGGGCGGGTCGGGGAGCTGTTTTTT CATSRGPSGGRVGELFF
TRBJ2-1 NA TRBD2 TRBV30 TGTGCCTGGAGTGCCCGGACTAGCGGGCCTTACAATGAGCAGTTCTTC CAWSARTSGPYNEQFF
TRBJ2-1 once NA TRBV19 TGTGCCAGTAGTTCCCCAACTAAGGAGCAGTTCTTC CASSSPTKEQFF